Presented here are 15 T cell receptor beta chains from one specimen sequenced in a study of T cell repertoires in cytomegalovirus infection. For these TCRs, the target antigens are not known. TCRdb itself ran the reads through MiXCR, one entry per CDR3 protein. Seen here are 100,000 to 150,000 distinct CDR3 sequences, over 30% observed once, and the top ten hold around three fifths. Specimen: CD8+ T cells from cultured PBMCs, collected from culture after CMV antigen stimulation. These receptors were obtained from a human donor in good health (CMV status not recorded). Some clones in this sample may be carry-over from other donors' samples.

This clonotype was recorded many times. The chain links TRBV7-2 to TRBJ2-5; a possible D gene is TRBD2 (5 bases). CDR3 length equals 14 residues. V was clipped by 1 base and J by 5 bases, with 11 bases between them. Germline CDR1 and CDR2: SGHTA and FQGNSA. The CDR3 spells CASSLGASLETQYF. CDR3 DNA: TGTGCCAGCAGCTTAGGAGCTAGCTTGGAGACCCAGTACTTC.

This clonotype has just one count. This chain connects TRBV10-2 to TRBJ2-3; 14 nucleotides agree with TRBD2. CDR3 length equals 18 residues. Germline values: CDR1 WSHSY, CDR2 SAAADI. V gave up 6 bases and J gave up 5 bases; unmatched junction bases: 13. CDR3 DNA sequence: TGCGCCAGCAGCCTCCTATTGACTAGCGGGGGGGCAGGAGATACGCAGTATTTT. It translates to CASSLLLTSGGAGDTQYF.

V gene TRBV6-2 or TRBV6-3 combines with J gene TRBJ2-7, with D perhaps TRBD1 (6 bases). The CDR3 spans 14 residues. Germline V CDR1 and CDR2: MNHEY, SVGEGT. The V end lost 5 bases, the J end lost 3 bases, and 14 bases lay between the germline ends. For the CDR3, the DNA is TGTGCCAGCAGTGGCGGACAGAGCTTCTACGAGCAGTACTTC. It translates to CASSGGQSFYEQYF.

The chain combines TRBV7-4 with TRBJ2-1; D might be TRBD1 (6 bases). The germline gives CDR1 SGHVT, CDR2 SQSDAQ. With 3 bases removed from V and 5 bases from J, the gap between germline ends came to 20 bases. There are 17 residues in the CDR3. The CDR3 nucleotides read TGTGCCAGCAGCTTTAATAACAGGGCCCCCGTGGACAATGAGCAGTTCTTC. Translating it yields CASSFNNRAPVDNEQFF.

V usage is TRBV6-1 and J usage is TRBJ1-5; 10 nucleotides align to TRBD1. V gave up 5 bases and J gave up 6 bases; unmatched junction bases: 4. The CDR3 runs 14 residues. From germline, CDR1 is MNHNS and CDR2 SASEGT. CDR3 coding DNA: TGTGCCAGCAGTTCGACAGGGGGCTCTCAGCCCCAGCATTTT. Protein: CASSSTGGSQPQHF.

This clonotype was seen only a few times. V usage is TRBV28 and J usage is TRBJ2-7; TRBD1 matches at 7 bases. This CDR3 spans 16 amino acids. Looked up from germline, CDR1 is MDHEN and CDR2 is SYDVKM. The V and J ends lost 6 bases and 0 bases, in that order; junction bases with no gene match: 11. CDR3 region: CASSLDPRGYSYEQYF. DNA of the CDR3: TGTGCCAGCAGCCTTGATCCCAGGGGGTACTCCTACGAGCAGTACTTC.

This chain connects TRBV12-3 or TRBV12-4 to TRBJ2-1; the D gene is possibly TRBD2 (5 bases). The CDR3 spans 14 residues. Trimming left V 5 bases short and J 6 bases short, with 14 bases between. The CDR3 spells CASSPRASLNEQFF. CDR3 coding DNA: TGTGCCAGCAGTCCGAGGGCCTCCCTCAATGAGCAGTTCTTC.

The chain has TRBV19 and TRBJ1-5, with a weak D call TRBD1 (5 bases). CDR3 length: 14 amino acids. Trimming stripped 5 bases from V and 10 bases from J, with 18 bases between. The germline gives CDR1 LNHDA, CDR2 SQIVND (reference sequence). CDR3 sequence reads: CASSLWGIGAPQHF. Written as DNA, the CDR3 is TGTGCCAGTAGTCTCTGGGGGATTGGGGCCCCCCAGCATTTT. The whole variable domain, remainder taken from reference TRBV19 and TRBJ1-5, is DGGITQSPKYLFRKEGQNVTLSCEQNLNHDAMYWYRQDPGQGLRLIYYSQIVNDFQKGDIAEGYSVSREKKESFPLTVTSAQKNPTAFYLCASSLWGIGAPQHFGDGTRLSIL.

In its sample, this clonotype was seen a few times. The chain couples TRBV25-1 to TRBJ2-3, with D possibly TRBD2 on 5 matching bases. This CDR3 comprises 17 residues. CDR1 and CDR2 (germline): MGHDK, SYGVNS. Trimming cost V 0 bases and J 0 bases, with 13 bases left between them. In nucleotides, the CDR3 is TGTGCCAGCAGTGAATATTCGGGGAGCCCTAGCACAGATACGCAGTATTTT. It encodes CASSEYSGSPSTDTQYF.

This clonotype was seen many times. The CDR3 loop is CASSLVSLRRSYNEQFF. For the CDR3, the DNA is TGTGCCAGCAGCTTAGTTAGCTTAAGGAGGTCCTACAATGAGCAGTTCTTC. The genes are TRBV7-2 and TRBJ2-1; D might be TRBD2 (5 bases). Germline V gene lookup returns CDR1 SGHTA and CDR2 FQGNSA. The CDR3 has 17 residues. V lost 1 base to trimming and J lost 1 base, with 14 bases between them. The complete variable domain, with remaining parts taken from reference TRBV7-2 and TRBJ2-1, reads GAGVSQSPSNKVTEKGKDVELRCDPISGHTALYWYRQSLGQGLEFLIYFQGNSAPDKSGLPSDRFSAERTGGSVSTLTIQRTQQEDSAVYLCASSLVSLRRSYNEQFFGPGTRLTVL.

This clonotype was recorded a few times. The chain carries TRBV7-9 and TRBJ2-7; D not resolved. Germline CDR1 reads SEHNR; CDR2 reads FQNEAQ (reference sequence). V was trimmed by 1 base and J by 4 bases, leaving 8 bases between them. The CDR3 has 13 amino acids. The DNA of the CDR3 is TGTGCCAGCAGCTTAGAATCAGTATACGAGCAGTACTTC. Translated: CASSLESVYEQYF.

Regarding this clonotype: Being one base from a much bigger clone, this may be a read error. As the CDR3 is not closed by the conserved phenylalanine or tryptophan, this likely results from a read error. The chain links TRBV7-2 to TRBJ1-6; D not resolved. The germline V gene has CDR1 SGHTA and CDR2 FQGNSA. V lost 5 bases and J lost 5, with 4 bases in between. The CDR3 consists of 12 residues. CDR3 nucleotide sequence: TGTGCCAGCAGCCCCCATAATTCACCCCTCCACCTT. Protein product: CASSPHNSPLHL.

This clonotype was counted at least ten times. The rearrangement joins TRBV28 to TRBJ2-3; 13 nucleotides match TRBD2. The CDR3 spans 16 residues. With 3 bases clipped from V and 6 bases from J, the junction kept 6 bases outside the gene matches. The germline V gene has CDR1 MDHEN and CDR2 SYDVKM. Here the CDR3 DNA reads TGTGCCAGCAGTTTCACTAGCGGGGGGGCCTTGGATACGCAGTATTTT. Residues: CASSFTSGGALDTQYF.

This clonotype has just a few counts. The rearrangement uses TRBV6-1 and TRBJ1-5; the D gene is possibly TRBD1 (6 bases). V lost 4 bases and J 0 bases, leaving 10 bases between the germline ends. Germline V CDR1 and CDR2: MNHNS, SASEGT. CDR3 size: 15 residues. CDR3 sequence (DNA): TGTGCCAGCAGTGTTGGACAGTTTAGCAATCAGCCCCAGCATTTT. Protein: CASSVGQFSNQPQHF.

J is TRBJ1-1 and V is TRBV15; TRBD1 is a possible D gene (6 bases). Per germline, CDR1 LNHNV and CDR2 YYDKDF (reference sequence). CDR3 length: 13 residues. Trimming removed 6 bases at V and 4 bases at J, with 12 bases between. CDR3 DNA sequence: TGTGCCACCAGTGAAGGGGGACTCACTGAAGCTTTCTTT. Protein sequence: CATSEGGLTEAFF.